The 13 T cell receptor beta chains listed next were all sequenced from one sample in a study of Graves' ophthalmopathy and Graves' hyperthyroidism. Investigators amplified TCR beta CDR3 regions from RNA transcripts. HTBI primers primed a first-round RT-PCR, and a second-round multiplex PCR followed. TCRdb fed the multiplex PCR reads into MiXCR, producing one record per CDR3 protein. The sample lists under 400,000 distinct CDR3 sequences; 17% were seen once. Sequenced: peripheral blood. All receptors derive from an adult man with Graves' ophthalmopathy.

This clonotype has only one observation. The J gene is TRBJ1-1, the V gene TRBV28; 7 bases fit TRBD1. This CDR3 has 14 residues. J lost 1 base, V lost 8 bases, and 7 bases had no gene match. Germline V CDR1 and CDR2: MDHEN, SYDVKM. The CDR3 protein is CASGPRGANTEAFF. CDR3 in DNA: TGTGCCAGCGGCCCCAGGGGGGCGAACACTGAAGCTTTCTTT.

This clonotype was detected only a few times. J is TRBJ2-2 and V is TRBV14; 7 nucleotides align to TRBD1. The CDR3 totals 18 residues. With 4 bases clipped from V and 1 base from J, the junction kept 12 bases outside the gene matches. CDR1 SGHDN and CDR2 FVKESK come from the germline V gene. DNA of the CDR3: TGTGCCAGCAGCCCGGAAGGGACAGATTATTTGAACACCGGGGAGCTGTTTTTT. Protein: CASSPEGTDYLNTGELFF.

This clonotype was counted ten times or more. The chain joins TRBV5-1 to TRBJ1-1; no clear D gene. The ends were cut back, 4 bases at V and 7 bases at J, with 14 bases in the middle. Germline V gene sequence: CDR1 SGHRS, CDR2 YFSETQ. CDR3 length equals 13 residues. CDR3 protein: CASSVGYWDEAFF. CDR3 coding DNA: TGCGCCAGCAGCGTTGGGTACTGGGATGAAGCTTTCTTT.

V gene TRBV6-5 combines with J gene TRBJ2-5, with TRBD2 matching 7 bases. Trimming at V came to 4 bases and at J to 4 bases, leaving 12 bases not matched to a gene. The CDR3 runs to 16 residues. Germline CDR1 and CDR2: MNHEY and SVGAGI. The CDR3 sequence is CASSSERDLNSETQYF. The CDR3 DNA sequence: TGTGCCAGCAGTTCTGAGCGGGATCTCAATTCAGAGACCCAGTACTTC.

This clonotype was detected many times. This chain connects TRBV28 to TRBJ1-2; D remains ambiguous. Per germline, CDR1 MDHEN and CDR2 SYDVKM. V lost 4 bases and J 3 bases, leaving 9 bases between the germline ends. The CDR3 length is 13 residues. The CDR3 DNA is TGTGCCAGCAGTTGGGGAATTGACTATGGCTACACCTTC. Amino acid sequence: CASSWGIDYGYTF.

The genes are TRBV6-1 and TRBJ2-7; no firm D call. The germline V and J ends were trimmed by 2 bases and 2 bases, with 10 bases remaining between them. Germline CDR1 and CDR2: MNHNS and SASEGT. This CDR3 is built from 14 residues. The CDR3 DNA reads TGTGCCAGCAGTGAACGAATGCCCACCTACGAGCAGTACTTC. Encoded protein: CASSERMPTYEQYF.

Ten or more counts support this clonotype. The J gene is TRBJ2-5, the V gene TRBV4-1, with TRBD2 matching 10 bases. This CDR3 is built from 15 residues. Germline trimming cut 3 bases from V and 5 bases from J; bases unmatched to any gene: 6. Per germline, CDR1 MGHRA and CDR2 YSYEKL. CDR3 sequence reads: CASSQESGGVETQYF. CDR3 in DNA: TGCGCCAGCAGCCAGGAAAGCGGGGGGGTCGAGACCCAGTACTTC.

There are many counts of this clonotype. A read error is likely, as this CDR3 ends without the conserved phenylalanine or tryptophan. The limits of the CDR3 on the DNA are not certain, so only TCRdb's listed CDR3 is given. The V call is TRBV5-8, the J call TRBJ1-1. Germline V gives CDR1 SGHTS, CDR2 YDEGEE. The CDR3 is 9 residues long, ends included. The CDR3 spells CASSLNKDP.

This clonotype was seen ten or more times. CDR3 bases: TGTGCCAGCAGTTACGGGGGAGTAGGTTCACCCCTCCACTTT. As protein: CASSYGGVGSPLHF. The rearrangement uses TRBV6-5 and TRBJ1-6; TRBD1 might be the D (5 bases). Trimming cost V 2 bases and J 9 bases, with 11 bases left between them. There are 14 residues in the CDR3. The germline V gene encodes CDR1 MNHEY and CDR2 SVGAGI.

In regard to this clonotype: A much larger clone lies one base from this, so it may be a read error. The V gene is TRBV6-1, the J gene TRBJ1-2; 10 bases are shared with TRBD1. Germline lookup yields CDR1 MNHNS and CDR2 SASEGT. The CDR3 length is 13 residues. The V segment lost 6 bases and the J segment 2 bases; nucleotides outside the gene matches: 0. CDR3 amino acids: CASRTGGNYGYTF. CDR3 in DNA: TGTGCCAGCAGGACAGGGGGCAACTATGGCTACACCTTC.

This clonotype showed up many times. The gene calls are TRBV30 and TRBJ1-3; D is uncertain. Trimming left V 8 bases short and J 0 bases short, with 14 bases between. The CDR3 contains 14 residues. Germline V gene lookup returns CDR1 GTSNPN and CDR2 SVGIG (reference sequence). The CDR3 loop is CARLGSTSGNTIYF. The CDR3, as DNA: TGTGCCCGTCTGGGATCGACCTCTGGAAACACCATATATTTT.

This clonotype showed up many times. The chain uses TRBV20-1 and TRBJ2-4; TRBD2 matches at 9 bases. Trimming at V came to 5 bases and at J to 0 bases, leaving 11 bases not matched to a gene. The CDR3 runs to 17 residues. Germline CDR1 and CDR2: DFQATT and SNEGSKA (reference sequence). The DNA of the CDR3 is TGCAGTGCTGCCCCCCCTGCGGGAGGGTTAGCCAAAAACATTCAGTACTTC. It translates to CSAAPPAGGLAKNIQYF.

The V gene is TRBV12-3 or TRBV12-4, the J gene TRBJ1-1; no clear D gene. The CDR3 is made up of 15 amino acids. Trimming removed 7 bases at V and 4 bases at J, with 19 bases between. CDR3 in amino acids: CASKPVEGYGTEAFF. DNA of the CDR3: TGTGCCAGCAAACCCGTTGAAGGGTATGGCACTGAAGCTTTCTTT.